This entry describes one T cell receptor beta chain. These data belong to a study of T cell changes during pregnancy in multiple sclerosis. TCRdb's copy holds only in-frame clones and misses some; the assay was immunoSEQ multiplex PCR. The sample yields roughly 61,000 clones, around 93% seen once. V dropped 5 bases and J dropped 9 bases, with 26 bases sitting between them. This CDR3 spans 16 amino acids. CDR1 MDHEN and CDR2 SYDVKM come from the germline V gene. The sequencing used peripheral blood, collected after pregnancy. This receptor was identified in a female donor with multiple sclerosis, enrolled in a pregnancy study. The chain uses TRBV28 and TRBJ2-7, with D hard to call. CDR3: CASSPRRRSSPTGQYF. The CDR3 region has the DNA TGTGCCAGCAGTCCCCGCCGAAGGTCTTCCCCTACGGGGCAGTACTTC.